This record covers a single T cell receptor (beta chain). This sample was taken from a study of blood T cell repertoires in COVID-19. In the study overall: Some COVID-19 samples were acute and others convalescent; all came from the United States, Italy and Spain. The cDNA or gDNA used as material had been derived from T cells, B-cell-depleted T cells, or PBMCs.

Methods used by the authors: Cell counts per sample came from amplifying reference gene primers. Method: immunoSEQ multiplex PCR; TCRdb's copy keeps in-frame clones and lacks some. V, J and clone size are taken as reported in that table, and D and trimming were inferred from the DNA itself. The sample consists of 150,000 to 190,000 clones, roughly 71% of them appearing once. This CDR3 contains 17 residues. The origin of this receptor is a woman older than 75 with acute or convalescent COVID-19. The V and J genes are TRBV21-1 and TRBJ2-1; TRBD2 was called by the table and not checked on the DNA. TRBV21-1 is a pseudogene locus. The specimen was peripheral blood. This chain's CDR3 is CASTRGASGRSYNEQFF. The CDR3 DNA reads TGTGCCAGCACCCGAGGGGCTAGCGGGAGATCCTACAATGAGCAGTTCTTC.